This note documents a single TCR beta chain sequence. Donors were grouped by their self-reported clinical history. Generated by immunoSEQ multiplex PCR, the TCRdb table keeps only in-frame clones and is missing some. The data contain under 200,000 clones, more than 70% of them singletons. The data are from a study of blood T cell repertoires in COVID-19. On the study more broadly: The samples span acute and convalescent COVID-19 from the United States, Italy and Spain.

The V gene lost 7 bases and the J gene lost 3 bases, with 13 bases spanning the gap. Looked up from germline, CDR1 is SNHLY and CDR2 is FYNNEI. There are 14 residues in the CDR3. J is TRBJ1-5 and V is TRBV2, with D unresolved. Source material: PBMCs or T cells enriched from blood (not recorded which). The receptor comes from a man in his 60s who had recovered from COVID-19. CDR3 amino acids: CASTTEADNQPQHF. The CDR3 DNA sequence: TGTGCCAGCACAACGGAGGCAGACAATCAGCCCCAGCATTTT.